In its sample, the clone carrying this T cell receptor beta chain was seen a few times. CDR1 is ENHRY and CDR2 is SYGVKD in the germline V gene. After removal of 6 bases from V and 3 bases from J, the junction contained 12 bases not matched to a gene. This CDR3 has 17 amino acids. These data come from a study of blood T cell repertoires in COVID-19. About the study: Samples of COVID-19 (acute and convalescent) were obtained from the United States, Italy and Spain. T cells, B-cell-depleted T cells, or PBMCs supplied cDNA or gDNA.

Per the original methods: Nucleated cell number was recorded as an estimate derived from reference gene primer amplification. Some clones are missing from TCRdb's copy, which holds only in-frame ones; the method was immunoSEQ multiplex PCR. V and J calls and clone size are as listed in that table; D and trimming were resolved from the DNA. Altogether just over 50,000 clones are present, around 83% being singletons, with the ten largest covering about 4.2%. Sequences were obtained from peripheral blood. This sequence originates from a man of 80 years or more with active COVID-19. The rearrangement joins TRBV10-3 to TRBJ1-3; 9 bases map to TRBD1. The CDR3 sequence: CAISSGTGIILGNTIYF. CDR3 sequence (DNA): TGTGCCATCAGCTCCGGGACAGGGATTATCCTTGGAAACACCATATATTTT.